The 21 T cell receptor beta chains given below trace back to one sample, sequenced in a study of cytomegalovirus exposure and HLA in healthy donors. PCR was performed using 60 Vbeta and 13 Jbeta primers. Clones were read by immunoSEQ multiplex PCR, and TCRdb kept only the in-frame ones, dropping some. The data show 90,000 to 120,000 clones, about 75% seen once. Material for sequencing was PBMCs. These receptors came from a man between 60 and 70 years old in good health and CMV-seropositive.

This chain joins TRBV9 and TRBJ2-7, with 8 bases matching TRBD1. The J segment lost 6 bases and the V segment lost 2 bases, leaving 7 bases of the junction unmatched. Germline assignment: CDR1 SGDLS and CDR2 YYNGEE. This CDR3 has 14 residues. CDR3 bases: TGTGCCAGCAGCGTCTTCGACAGGGGTGGCGAGCAGTACTTC. It specifies CASSVFDRGGEQYF.

The gene calls are TRBV10-3 and TRBJ2-2, with D maybe TRBD1 (5 bases). Trimming pared 5 bases from V and 6 bases from J, leaving 10 bases between. This CDR3 is 13 amino acids long. Germline CDR1 ENHRY, CDR2 SYGVKD. As DNA, the CDR3 is TGTGCCATCAGTACCCAAGGGGCCGGGGAGCTGTTTTTT. Translated: CAISTQGAGELFF.

The chain links TRBV6-5 to TRBJ1-2; 7 bases are a match to TRBD1. J was trimmed by 1 base and V by 7 bases; bases with no gene match: 6. The CDR3 is made up of 14 amino acids. CDR1 and CDR2 (germline): MNHEY, SVGAGI. The CDR3 sequence: CASKSTGNNYGYTF. CDR3 bases: TGTGCCAGCAAATCGACAGGGAATAACTATGGCTACACCTTC.

This chain connects TRBV19 to TRBJ1-2; tentative D call: TRBD1 (6 bases). The ends were cut back, 2 bases at V and 2 bases at J, with 15 bases in the middle. Germline V lookup: CDR1 LNHDA, CDR2 SQIVND (reference sequence). CDR3 length: 16 amino acids. CDR3 in amino acids: CASSISPAGVNYGYTF. For the CDR3, the DNA is TGTGCCAGTAGTATATCTCCAGCAGGGGTGAACTATGGCTACACCTTC.

The gene calls are TRBV5-1 and TRBJ2-7, with 10 nucleotides matching TRBD2. This CDR3 has 15 amino acids. Germline CDR1 SGHRS, CDR2 YFSETQ. The V and J ends lost 0 bases and 3 bases, in that order; junction bases with no gene match: 3. The CDR3 region is CASSLGLAGIYEQYF. CDR3 nucleotide sequence: TGCGCCAGCAGCTTGGGACTAGCGGGTATCTACGAGCAGTACTTC.

The chain joins TRBV30 to TRBJ1-2; 8 nucleotides match TRBD1. This CDR3 region has 13 residues. V was clipped by 3 bases and J by 4 bases; unmatched bases: 4. Germline loops: CDR1 GTSNPN, CDR2 SVGIG (reference sequence). CDR3 sequence: CAWRDREGYGYTF. The CDR3 DNA reads as TGTGCCTGGAGGGACAGGGAGGGCTATGGCTACACCTTC.

The chain links TRBV19 to TRBJ1-1; 10 bases match TRBD1. Germline V gives CDR1 LNHDA, CDR2 SQIVND (reference sequence). V was pared by 2 bases and J by 3 bases, with 15 bases of the junction left unmatched. The CDR3 has 19 residues. The CDR3 is CASSIRLGDRGIAHTEAFF. The CDR3 coding sequence is TGTGCCAGTAGTATAAGGCTGGGGGACAGGGGTATCGCGCACACTGAAGCTTTCTTT.

The V call is TRBV7-8, the J call TRBJ2-7; tentative D call: TRBD1 (6 bases). Germline V gives CDR1 SGHVS, CDR2 FQNEAQ. V was trimmed by 5 bases and J by 5 bases, leaving 28 bases between them. This CDR3 comprises 18 residues. CDR3 DNA sequence: TGTGCCAGCAGCCCCTTAGTGTGGTCCGGTACAGGGAGCCACGAGCAGTACTTC. Translating gives CASSPLVWSGTGSHEQYF. The complete variable domain, with remaining parts taken from reference TRBV7-8 and TRBJ2-7, reads GAGVSQSPRYKVAKRGQDVALRCDPISGHVSLFWYQQALGQGPEFLTYFQNEAQLDKSGLPSDRFFAERPEGSVSTLKIQRTQQEDSAVYLCASSPLVWSGTGSHEQYFGPGTRLTVT.

The chain joins TRBV4-2 to TRBJ2-6, with 8 bases identical to TRBD1. Per germline, CDR1 LGHNA and CDR2 YNFKEQ. The CDR3 contains 17 residues. V lost 1 base to trimming and J lost 1 base; unmatched junction nucleotides: 3. In nucleotides, the CDR3 is TGTGCCAGCAGCCAAGCGTGGACAGGGTCTGGGGCCAACGTCCTGACTTTC. It is translated as CASSQAWTGSGANVLTF.

The J gene is TRBJ2-5, the V gene TRBV5-1, with 7 positions matching TRBD1. The CDR3 contains 14 residues. J lost 4 bases, V lost 1 base, and 4 bases had no gene match. CDR1 SGHRS and CDR2 YFSETQ come from the germline V gene. CDR3 nucleotides: TGCGCCAGCAGCTTGCAGGGGGTGGGAGAGACCCAGTACTTC. Residues: CASSLQGVGETQYF.

The rearrangement links TRBV27 to TRBJ2-5, with D maybe TRBD1 (6 bases). CDR3 size: 16 residues. Germline V gene sequence: CDR1 MNHEY, CDR2 SMNVEV (reference sequence). Trimming removed 3 bases from V and 2 bases from J, with 16 bases in between. In DNA, the CDR3 is TGTGCCAGCAGTTTCCTCACCGCACAGGGACAAGAGACCCAGTACTTC. It specifies CASSFLTAQGQETQYF.

In this sample, this clone turned up a few times. V gene TRBV19 combines with J gene TRBJ2-1; 7 bases line up with TRBD2. The CDR3 has 14 amino acids. V lost 7 bases to trimming and J lost 3 bases; unmatched junction nucleotides: 6. CDR1 is LNHDA, CDR2 SQIVND, per germline (reference sequence). As DNA, the CDR3 is TGTGCCAGTACCTCCCTAGCGGTCTACAATGAGCAGTTCTTC. Translated, it gives CASTSLAVYNEQFF.

V usage is TRBV6-5 and J usage is TRBJ2-7; 9 positions agree with TRBD1. J gave up 5 bases and V 0 bases, and 2 bases lay outside the gene matches. CDR3 size: 14 residues. Germline V gene data show CDR1 as MNHEY and CDR2 as SVGAGI. The CDR3 DNA is TGTGCCAGCAGTTACTCGTGGACAGGGGACGAGCAGTACTTC. As protein: CASSYSWTGDEQYF.

The CDR3 bases are TGCAGTATCTTAGGGGAACAGACCCAGTACTTC. Its translation: CSILGEQTQYF. The rearrangement joins TRBV20-1 to TRBJ2-5; the D gene is possibly TRBD1 (5 bases). The germline CDR1 and CDR2 sequences are DFQATT and SNEGSKA (reference sequence). This CDR3 spans 11 amino acids. Trimming removed 8 bases at V and 6 bases at J, with 13 bases between.

There are a few counts of this clone. CDR3 DNA sequence: TGTGCCAGCAGCGTAGGGACAGGGAAGAAAATGAACACCGGGGAGCTGTTTTTT. This sequence encodes CASSVGTGKKMNTGELFF. The V and J genes are TRBV5-5 and TRBJ2-2; TRBD1 matches at 9 bases. The CDR3 has 18 amino acids. J lost 1 base, V lost 4 bases, and 11 bases had no gene match. CDR1 and CDR2 from the germline V gene are SGHKS and YYEKEE (reference sequence).

The chain joins TRBV4-1 to TRBJ2-1; 10 bases map to TRBD2. Germline CDR1 reads MGHRA; CDR2 reads YSYEKL. The CDR3 runs to 16 residues. V was pared by 3 bases and J by 7 bases, with 9 bases of the junction left unmatched. The CDR3 region has the DNA TGCGCCAGCAGCCAGACAGCGGGGGGGCCGCAGAATGAGCAGTTCTTC. Translated: CASSQTAGGPQNEQFF.

This clone came up once. The gene calls are TRBV6-5 and TRBJ1-5; TRBD1 is a possible D gene (6 bases). The V end was cut by 6 bases, the J end by 1 base, with 10 bases between. The CDR3 extends over 14 amino acids. Germline loops: CDR1 MNHEY, CDR2 SVGAGI. CDR3 sequence: CASSRTESNQPQHF. Written as DNA, the CDR3 is TGTGCCAGCAGCCGGACAGAAAGCAATCAGCCCCAGCATTTT.

Details on this clone: Because the CDR3's place on the DNA is in doubt, the DNA is left out and the CDR3 is given as listed by TCRdb. The V gene is TRBV5-1, the J gene TRBJ2-7; TRBD1 was called by the table and not checked on the DNA. Germline CDR1 SGHRS, CDR2 YFSETQ. The CDR3 contains 13 residues when both ends are counted. This CDR3 reads CASSFGTGASTYF.

The chain carries TRBV5-1 and TRBJ2-3, with 12 bases fitting TRBD2. Germline V gene lookup returns CDR1 SGHRS and CDR2 YFSETQ. This CDR3 has 17 residues. Losses at the gene ends were 4 bases for V and 3 bases for J; bases not matched to a gene: 9. The DNA of the CDR3 is TGCGCCAGCAGCCCCGGGGCACTAGCGGGGGGAACAGATACGCAGTATTTT. Amino acids: CASSPGALAGGTDTQYF.

This clone has only a few counts. V and J are TRBV5-4 and TRBJ2-7, with 7 positions matching TRBD1. Germline V gene sequence: CDR1 SGHNT, CDR2 YYREEE (reference sequence). The ends lost 4 bases at V and 6 bases at J; junction bases unmatched: 7. CDR3 length equals 13 residues. The CDR3 nucleotides are TGTGCCAGCAGCACCACAGGGGTGCGCGAGCAGTACTTC. It encodes CASSTTGVREQYF.

J is TRBJ2-3 and V is TRBV9; 9 nucleotides line up with TRBD2. The CDR3 spans 16 residues. J lost 2 bases, V lost 4 bases, and 8 bases had no gene match. CDR1 and CDR2 from the germline V gene are SGDLS and YYNGEE. The CDR3 DNA reads TGTGCCAGCAGCCAGGGGCGGGGGGGCCACACAGATACGCAGTATTTT. As protein: CASSQGRGGHTDTQYF.